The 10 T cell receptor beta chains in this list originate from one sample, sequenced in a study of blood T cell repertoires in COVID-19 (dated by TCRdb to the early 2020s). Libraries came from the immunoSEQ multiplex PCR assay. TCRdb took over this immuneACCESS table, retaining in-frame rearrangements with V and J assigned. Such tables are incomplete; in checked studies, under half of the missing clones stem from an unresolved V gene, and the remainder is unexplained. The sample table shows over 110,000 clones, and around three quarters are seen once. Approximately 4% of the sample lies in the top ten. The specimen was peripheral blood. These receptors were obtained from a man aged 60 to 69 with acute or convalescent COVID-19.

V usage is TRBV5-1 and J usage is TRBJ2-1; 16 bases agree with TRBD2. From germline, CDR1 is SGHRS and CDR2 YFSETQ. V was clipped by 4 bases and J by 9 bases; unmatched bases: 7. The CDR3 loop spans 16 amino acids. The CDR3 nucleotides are TGCGCCAGCAGCGGGCTGGGACTAGCGGGAGGGTCTGAGCAGTTCTTC. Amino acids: CASSGLGLAGGSEQFF.

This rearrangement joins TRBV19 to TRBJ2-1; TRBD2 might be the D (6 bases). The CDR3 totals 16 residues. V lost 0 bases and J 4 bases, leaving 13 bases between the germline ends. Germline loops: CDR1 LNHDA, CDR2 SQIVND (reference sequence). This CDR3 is CASSIDGGASYNEQFF. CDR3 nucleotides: TGTGCCAGTAGTATAGATGGAGGGGCGTCGTACAATGAGCAGTTCTTC. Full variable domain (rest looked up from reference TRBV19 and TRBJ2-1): DGGITQSPKYLFRKEGQNVTLSCEQNLNHDAMYWYRQDPGQGLRLIYYSQIVNDFQKGDIAEGYSVSREKKESFPLTVTSAQKNPTAFYLCASSIDGGASYNEQFFGPGTRLTVL.

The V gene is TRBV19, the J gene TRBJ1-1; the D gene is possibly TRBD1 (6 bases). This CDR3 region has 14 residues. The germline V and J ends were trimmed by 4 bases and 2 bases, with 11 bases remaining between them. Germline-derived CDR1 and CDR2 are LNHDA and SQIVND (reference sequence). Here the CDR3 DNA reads TGTGCCAGTAGTAACAGACAGGATAACACTGAAGCTTTCTTT. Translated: CASSNRQDNTEAFF.

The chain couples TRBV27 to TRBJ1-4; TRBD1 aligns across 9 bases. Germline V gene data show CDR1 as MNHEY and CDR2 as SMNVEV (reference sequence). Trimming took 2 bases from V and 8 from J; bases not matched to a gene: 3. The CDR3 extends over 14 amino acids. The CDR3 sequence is CASSLGQGLEKLFF. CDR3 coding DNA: TGTGCCAGCAGTTTAGGACAGGGGTTGGAAAAACTGTTTTTT.

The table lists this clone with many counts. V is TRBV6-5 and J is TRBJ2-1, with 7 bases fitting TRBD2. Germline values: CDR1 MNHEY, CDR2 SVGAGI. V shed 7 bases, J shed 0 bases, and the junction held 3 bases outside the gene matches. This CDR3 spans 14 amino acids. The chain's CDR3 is CASTSGSSYNEQFF. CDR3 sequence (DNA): TGTGCCAGCACTAGCGGTAGCTCCTACAATGAGCAGTTCTTC.

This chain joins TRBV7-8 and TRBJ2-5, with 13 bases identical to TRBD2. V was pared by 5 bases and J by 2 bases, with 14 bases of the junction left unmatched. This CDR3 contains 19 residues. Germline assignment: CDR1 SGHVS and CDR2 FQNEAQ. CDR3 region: CASSPSGTSGTWRQETQYF. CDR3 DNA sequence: TGTGCCAGCAGCCCATCCGGGACTAGCGGGACGTGGAGGCAAGAGACCCAGTACTTC.

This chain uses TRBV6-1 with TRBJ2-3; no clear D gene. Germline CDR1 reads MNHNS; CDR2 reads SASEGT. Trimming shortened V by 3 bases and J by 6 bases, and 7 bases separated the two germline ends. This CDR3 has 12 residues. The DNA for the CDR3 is TGTGCCAGCAGTGACCTAGTGGATACGCAGTATTTT. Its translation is CASSDLVDTQYF.

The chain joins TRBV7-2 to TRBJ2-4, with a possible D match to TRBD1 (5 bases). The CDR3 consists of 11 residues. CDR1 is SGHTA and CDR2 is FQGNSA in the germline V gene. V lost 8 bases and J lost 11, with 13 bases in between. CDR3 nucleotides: TGTGCCAGCCAGCTTTTAGGGGTTCAGTACTTC. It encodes CASQLLGVQYF.

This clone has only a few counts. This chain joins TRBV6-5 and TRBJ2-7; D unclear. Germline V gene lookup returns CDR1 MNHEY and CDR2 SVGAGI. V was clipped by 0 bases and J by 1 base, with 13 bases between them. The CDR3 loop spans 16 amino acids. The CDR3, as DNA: TGTGCCAGCAGTTACTCGTGGTCAGGCACTTCCTACGAGCAGTACTTC. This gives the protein CASSYSWSGTSYEQYF.

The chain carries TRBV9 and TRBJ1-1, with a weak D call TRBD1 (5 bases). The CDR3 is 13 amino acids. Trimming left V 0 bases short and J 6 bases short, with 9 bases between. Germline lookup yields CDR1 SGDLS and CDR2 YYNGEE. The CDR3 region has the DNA TGTGCCAGCAGCGTAGCTCAAGGGGCTGAAGCTTTCTTT. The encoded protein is CASSVAQGAEAFF.